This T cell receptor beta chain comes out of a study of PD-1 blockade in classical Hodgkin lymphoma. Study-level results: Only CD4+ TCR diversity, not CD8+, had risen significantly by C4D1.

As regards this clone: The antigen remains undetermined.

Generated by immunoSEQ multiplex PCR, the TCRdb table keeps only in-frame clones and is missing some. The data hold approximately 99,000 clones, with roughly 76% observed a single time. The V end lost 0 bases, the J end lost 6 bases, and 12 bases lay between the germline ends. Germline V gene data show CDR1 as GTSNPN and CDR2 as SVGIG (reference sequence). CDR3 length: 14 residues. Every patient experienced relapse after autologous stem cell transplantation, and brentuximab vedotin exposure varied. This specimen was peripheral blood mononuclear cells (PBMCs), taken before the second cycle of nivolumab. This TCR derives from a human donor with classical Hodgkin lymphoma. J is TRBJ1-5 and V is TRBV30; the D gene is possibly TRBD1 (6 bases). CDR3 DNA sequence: TGTGCCTGGAGTGTACGGGGAGGGGGTCAGCCCCAGCATTTT. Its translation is CAWSVRGGGQPQHF.